This TCR beta chain was captured in a study of cytomegalovirus exposure and HLA in healthy donors. Study outcomes and limitations: Cytomegalovirus-associated TCR beta chains were listed, numbering roughly 150.

Primers included in the PCR were 60 Vbeta and 13 Jbeta primers. This table comes from immunoSEQ multiplex PCR, and its TCRdb copy is limited to in-frame clones, with some not included. The table has under 250,000 clones, over 65% seen once. V dropped 5 bases and J dropped 4; count of bases not matched to a gene: 10. CDR1 and CDR2 from the germline V gene are SGHVS and FQNEAQ. This CDR3 has 16 amino acids. As to this clone: No antigen is known for it.

This sequence originates from a human donor in good health. The chain has TRBV7-8 and TRBJ2-1, with 8 positions matching TRBD1. Sequencing was done on a sample of PBMCs. The DNA of the CDR3 is TGTGCCAGCAGCATAGGCTCGGGACAGGCTTACAATGAGCAGTTCTTC. Translated, it gives CASSIGSGQAYNEQFF. The full variable domain, rest sourced from reference TRBV7-8 and TRBJ2-1, is GAGVSQSPRYKVAKRGQDVALRCDPISGHVSLFWYQQALGQGPEFLTYFQNEAQLDKSGLPSDRFFAERPEGSVSTLKIQRTQQEDSAVYLCASSIGSGQAYNEQFFGPGTRLTVL.